The entry that follows covers one T cell receptor (beta chain) sequence. This sample was taken from a study of blood T cell repertoires in COVID-19. Study-wide background: COVID-19 samples collected from the United States, Italy and Spain covered acute and convalescent phases.

TCRdb keeps only in-frame clones here, not all; method: immunoSEQ multiplex PCR. The sample holds roughly 200,000 clones, 82% seen once. The V gene's germline CDR1 is SGHKS and CDR2 YYEKEE (reference sequence). Trimming removed 0 bases from V and 3 bases from J; junction bases left unmatched: 5. This CDR3 has 16 residues. V and J are TRBV5-5 and TRBJ2-3; 9 positions match TRBD1. The receptor comes from a woman aged 55-75 years with acute COVID-19. Sequencing was carried out using PBMCs or T cells enriched from blood (not recorded which). CDR3 residues: CASSLAPGQGTDTQYF. The DNA for the CDR3 is TGTGCCAGCAGCTTGGCGCCGGGACAGGGAACAGATACGCAGTATTTT.